A selection of T cell receptor beta chains follows, all from one sample in a study of a mutant IDH1 vaccine in newly diagnosed glioma. Assay used: immunoSEQ multiplex PCR; TCRdb lists only in-frame clones, some missing. The table records approximately 54,000 clones, around 80% of them present only once. The input for sequencing was PBMCs, taken from a glioma patient treated with radiotherapy, temozolomide or both. All receptors come from a young man with glioma. Both conserved end residues are part of each CDR3. The D gene is left open where the match is weak. The size of a clone is reported for some rows only, either as once, few or many, or as a class for expanded clones.

j_call,clone_size,v_call,d_call,cdr3_nt,cdr3_aa
TRBJ1-1,NA,TRBV6-6,TRBD1,TGTGCCAGCAGTTACTCTGGGACAGTCAACACTGAAGCTTTCTTT,CASSYSGTVNTEAFF
TRBJ1-2,NA,TRBV28,TRBD1,TGTGCCAGCAGCAGCCGGGACAGCTATGGCTACACCTTC,CASSSRDSYGYTF
TRBJ1-6,NA,TRBV6-6,NA,TGTGCCAGCAGTTACTCTTCCAGGGAGGATTCACCCCTCCACTTT,CASSYSSREDSPLHF
TRBJ1-3,NA,TRBV7-2,NA,TGTGCCAGCAGCTTTAATGGAAACACCATATATTTT,CASSFNGNTIYF
TRBJ2-3,NA,TRBV30,NA,TGTGCCTGGAGTGTTGGCGGTAGCACAGATACGCAGTATTTT,CAWSVGGSTDTQYF
TRBJ1-1,few,TRBV6-1,TRBD1,TGTGCCAGCGGGACAGGGCGGGTGACTGAAGCTTTCTTT,CASGTGRVTEAFF
TRBJ1-2,NA,TRBV20-1,TRBD1,TGCAGTGCAGGGACAGTCTATGGCTACACCTTC,CSAGTVYGYTF
TRBJ1-3,NA,TRBV5-1,NA,TGCGCCAGCAGTTACGGACCGGGGGTCGAAAACACCATATATTTT,CASSYGPGVENTIYF
TRBJ2-2,NA,TRBV5-4,NA,TGTGCCAGCAGCCCCTCGGCTCTGCGGGAGGAGCTGTTTTTT,CASSPSALREELFF
TRBJ1-1,NA,TRBV18,NA,TGTGCCAGCTCACTAACAGAGAACACTGAAGCTTTCTTT,CASSLTENTEAFF
TRBJ2-7,NA,TRBV7-2,NA,TGTGCCAGCAGCTTAGCGCCGATGACAGCGGACCTCGCCTACGAGCAGTACTTC,CASSLAPMTADLAYEQYF
TRBJ1-1,NA,TRBV7-2,NA,TGTGCCAGCAGTTCCGGACGCATTAACACTGAAGCTTTCTTT,CASSSGRINTEAFF
TRBJ2-7,NA,TRBV2,TRBD1,TGTGCCAGCAGTTCGGACAGGGCTACCTCCTACGAGCAGTACTTC,CASSSDRATSYEQYF
TRBJ1-1,NA,TRBV6-5,NA,TGTGCCAGCAGTTACTCGGGGCTGGGGAACACTGAAGCTTTCTTT,CASSYSGLGNTEAFF
TRBJ1-3,NA,TRBV6-6,NA,TGTGCCAGCAGTTACCCGCAGGATTCTGGAAACACCATATATTTT,CASSYPQDSGNTIYF
TRBJ1-1,NA,TRBV21-1,NA,TGTCTCCGAGGGACTGAAGCTTTCTTT,CLRGTEAFF
TRBJ1-2,NA,TRBV30,NA,TGTGCCTGGAGTCACCCGGGGCCGTTCTACACCTTC,CAWSHPGPFYTF
TRBJ1-1,NA,TRBV19,NA,TGTGCCAGTAGTCCGTATATGAACACTGAAGCTTTCTTT,CASSPYMNTEAFF
TRBJ2-2,NA,TRBV10-2,TRBD2,TGCGCCAGCAGTGACCCACGGGAGGTAAACACCGGGGAGCTGTTTTTT,CASSDPREVNTGELFF
TRBJ2-6,NA,TRBV5-1,TRBD1,TGCGCCAGCAGCTTGTACACAGGGGGAAGCTCTGGGGCCAACGTCCTGACTTTC,CASSLYTGGSSGANVLTF
TRBJ2-3,NA,TRBV5-1,TRBD2,TGCGCCAGCAGCTTGGAACTAGCGGGGGGGCCGGATACGCAGTATTTT,CASSLELAGGPDTQYF
TRBJ1-2,NA,TRBV29-1,NA,TGCAGCGTTGATCTCGGCAGAAACTATGGCTACACCTTC,CSVDLGRNYGYTF
TRBJ1-2,NA,TRBV6-5,NA,TGTGCCAGCAGTGACTCACCGGGACGTAACTATGGCTACACCTTC,CASSDSPGRNYGYTF
TRBJ2-7,NA,TRBV27,NA,TGTGCCAGCAGTTACAACGGAGCTTACGAGCAGTACTTC,CASSYNGAYEQYF
TRBJ2-3,NA,TRBV10-3,TRBD2,TGTGCCATCAAGGGTTCTAGCGGGGGGGCCTGGGCAGATACGCAGTATTTT,CAIKGSSGGAWADTQYF
TRBJ1-2,NA,TRBV2,NA,TGTGGCGGTGGCGTGGCCAACTATGGCTACACCTTC,CGGGVANYGYTF
TRBJ1-2,NA,TRBV5-1,NA,TGCGCCAGCAGCTTGGTGGGGGACTCAGGCTACACCTTC,CASSLVGDSGYTF
TRBJ2-7,NA,TRBV6-5,TRBD1,TGTGCCAGCAGGAGGGACAGGGTCCACGAGCAGTACTTC,CASRRDRVHEQYF
TRBJ1-5,NA,TRBV18,TRBD1,TGTGCCAGCTCACGAATACAGGGGACAGGAAGGGCCAATCAGCCCCAGCATTTT,CASSRIQGTGRANQPQHF
TRBJ1-2,NA,TRBV7-2,NA,TGTGCCAGCAGCTTAGAGGCTGTAGGCGCTAACTATGGCTACACCTTC,CASSLEAVGANYGYTF
TRBJ2-7,NA,TRBV27,TRBD2,TGTGCCAGCAGTTTAGAGGGGAGGGCCACCCCCACCTACGAGCAGTACTTC,CASSLEGRATPTYEQYF
TRBJ1-6,NA,TRBV6-1,NA,TGTGCCAGCAGGGAAGGGGTGGCGAATTCACCCCTCCACTTT,CASREGVANSPLHF
TRBJ2-1,NA,TRBV13,TRBD2,TGTGCCAGCAGCTTAGGGGGAGGGAGACTGGAGCAGTTCTTC,CASSLGGGRLEQFF
TRBJ1-1,NA,TRBV6-4,NA,TGTGCCAGCAGTGACTCGGTACAGGCCTCTATGAACACTGAAGCTTTCTTT,CASSDSVQASMNTEAFF
TRBJ2-2,NA,TRBV19,NA,TGTGCCAGTAGTATAGAACTAGCAGTAAACACCGGGGAGCTGTTTTTT,CASSIELAVNTGELFF
TRBJ1-1,NA,TRBV4-2,TRBD1,TGTGCCAGCAGCCAAGCGGCAGGGGGGGTGAACACTGAAGCTTTCTTT,CASSQAAGGVNTEAFF
TRBJ2-7,NA,TRBV2,NA,TGTGCCAGCAGGAACCTCGGGAACAGGAAGGACTACGAGCAGTACTTC,CASRNLGNRKDYEQYF
TRBJ1-1,NA,TRBV27,NA,TGTGCCAGCAGCCCCAGAGGGCAGATGAACACTGAAGCTTTCTTT,CASSPRGQMNTEAFF
TRBJ2-7,once,TRBV30,TRBD1,TGTGCCTGGAGTTGGGGACAGGGAAACTACGAGCAGTACTTC,CAWSWGQGNYEQYF
TRBJ2-3,NA,TRBV4-3,NA,TGCGCCAGCAGCCAAGACCGGGTGGCAGATACGCAGTATTTT,CASSQDRVADTQYF
TRBJ2-3,NA,TRBV5-6,NA,TGTGCCAGCAGCTTGTTGGGGCCGCTGGCAGATACGCAGTATTTT,CASSLLGPLADTQYF
TRBJ1-4,NA,TRBV5-4,TRBD1,TGTGCCAGCAGCGGGACAGGGTTAGGAGAAAAACTGTTTTTT,CASSGTGLGEKLFF
TRBJ2-4,NA,TRBV27,TRBD2,TGTGCCAGCAGACCTGGGGGACTAGCGGGTGGTTTAGCCAAAAACATTCAGTACTTC,CASRPGGLAGGLAKNIQYF
TRBJ2-7,NA,TRBV27,TRBD1,TGTGCCAGCAGTTTATCGGGACAGCCTTCCTACGAGCAGTACTTC,CASSLSGQPSYEQYF
TRBJ2-7,NA,TRBV7-2,TRBD2,TGTGCCAGCAGCCGGACTAGCGGGAGATACGAGCAGTACTTC,CASSRTSGRYEQYF
TRBJ1-2,NA,TRBV30,NA,TGTGCCTGGAGTGTTGAACCGCGGTCTAACTATGGCTACACCTTC,CAWSVEPRSNYGYTF
TRBJ1-3,few,TRBV28,TRBD1,TGTGCCAGCAGTTGGGACAGGGGAAGTGGAAACACCATATATTTT,CASSWDRGSGNTIYF
TRBJ2-6,NA,TRBV4-3,NA,TGCGCCAGCAGCCTCTCATCTGGGGCCAACGTCCTGACTTTC,CASSLSSGANVLTF
TRBJ1-5,NA,TRBV6-1,NA,TGTGCCAGCAGTGAGATACAGCATAGCAATCAGCCCCAGCATTTT,CASSEIQHSNQPQHF
TRBJ2-1,NA,TRBV5-4,NA,TGTGCCAGCAGCTTCGGGGGCTCCTACAATGAGCAGTTCTTC,CASSFGGSYNEQFF
TRBJ1-1,NA,TRBV4-2,NA,TGTGCCAGCAGCCTGACGTCCATGAACACTGAAGCTTTCTTT,CASSLTSMNTEAFF
TRBJ1-1,NA,TRBV6-5,NA,TGTGCCAGCAGTACGACACCGAACACTGAAGCTTTCTTT,CASSTTPNTEAFF